This T cell receptor beta chain stems from a study of cytomegalovirus exposure and HLA in healthy donors. General study points: V- and J-gene trimming in TCR beta was tied to a missense DCLRE1C variant by an analysis performed later. Reportedly, HLA-A and HLA-B alleles of most subjects were accurately predicted from TCR beta. The study designated 150 or so TCR beta chains cytomegalovirus-associated. Later analysis identified several of the most significant clusters that appeared linked to common viral pathogens.

In the case of this clone: Its matching antigen is unknown.

The PCR made use of 60 Vbeta and 13 Jbeta primers. Measured with immunoSEQ multiplex PCR; TCRdb has only the in-frame clones, and not every one. The table lists 85,000 to 130,000 clones, roughly two thirds of them singletons. The ends were cut back, 5 bases at V and 3 bases at J, with 17 bases in the middle. Germline V lookup: CDR1 LNHDA, CDR2 SQIVND (reference sequence). The CDR3 loop spans 15 amino acids. The sequence was obtained from a female donor in good health and CMV-seronegative. Sequenced material: PBMCs. This rearrangement joins TRBV19 to TRBJ2-7, with D possibly being TRBD2 (5 bases). DNA for the CDR3: TGTGCCAGTAGTTACGGTCGGGGTAATGGCTACGAGCAGTACTTC. Residues: CASSYGRGNGYEQYF.